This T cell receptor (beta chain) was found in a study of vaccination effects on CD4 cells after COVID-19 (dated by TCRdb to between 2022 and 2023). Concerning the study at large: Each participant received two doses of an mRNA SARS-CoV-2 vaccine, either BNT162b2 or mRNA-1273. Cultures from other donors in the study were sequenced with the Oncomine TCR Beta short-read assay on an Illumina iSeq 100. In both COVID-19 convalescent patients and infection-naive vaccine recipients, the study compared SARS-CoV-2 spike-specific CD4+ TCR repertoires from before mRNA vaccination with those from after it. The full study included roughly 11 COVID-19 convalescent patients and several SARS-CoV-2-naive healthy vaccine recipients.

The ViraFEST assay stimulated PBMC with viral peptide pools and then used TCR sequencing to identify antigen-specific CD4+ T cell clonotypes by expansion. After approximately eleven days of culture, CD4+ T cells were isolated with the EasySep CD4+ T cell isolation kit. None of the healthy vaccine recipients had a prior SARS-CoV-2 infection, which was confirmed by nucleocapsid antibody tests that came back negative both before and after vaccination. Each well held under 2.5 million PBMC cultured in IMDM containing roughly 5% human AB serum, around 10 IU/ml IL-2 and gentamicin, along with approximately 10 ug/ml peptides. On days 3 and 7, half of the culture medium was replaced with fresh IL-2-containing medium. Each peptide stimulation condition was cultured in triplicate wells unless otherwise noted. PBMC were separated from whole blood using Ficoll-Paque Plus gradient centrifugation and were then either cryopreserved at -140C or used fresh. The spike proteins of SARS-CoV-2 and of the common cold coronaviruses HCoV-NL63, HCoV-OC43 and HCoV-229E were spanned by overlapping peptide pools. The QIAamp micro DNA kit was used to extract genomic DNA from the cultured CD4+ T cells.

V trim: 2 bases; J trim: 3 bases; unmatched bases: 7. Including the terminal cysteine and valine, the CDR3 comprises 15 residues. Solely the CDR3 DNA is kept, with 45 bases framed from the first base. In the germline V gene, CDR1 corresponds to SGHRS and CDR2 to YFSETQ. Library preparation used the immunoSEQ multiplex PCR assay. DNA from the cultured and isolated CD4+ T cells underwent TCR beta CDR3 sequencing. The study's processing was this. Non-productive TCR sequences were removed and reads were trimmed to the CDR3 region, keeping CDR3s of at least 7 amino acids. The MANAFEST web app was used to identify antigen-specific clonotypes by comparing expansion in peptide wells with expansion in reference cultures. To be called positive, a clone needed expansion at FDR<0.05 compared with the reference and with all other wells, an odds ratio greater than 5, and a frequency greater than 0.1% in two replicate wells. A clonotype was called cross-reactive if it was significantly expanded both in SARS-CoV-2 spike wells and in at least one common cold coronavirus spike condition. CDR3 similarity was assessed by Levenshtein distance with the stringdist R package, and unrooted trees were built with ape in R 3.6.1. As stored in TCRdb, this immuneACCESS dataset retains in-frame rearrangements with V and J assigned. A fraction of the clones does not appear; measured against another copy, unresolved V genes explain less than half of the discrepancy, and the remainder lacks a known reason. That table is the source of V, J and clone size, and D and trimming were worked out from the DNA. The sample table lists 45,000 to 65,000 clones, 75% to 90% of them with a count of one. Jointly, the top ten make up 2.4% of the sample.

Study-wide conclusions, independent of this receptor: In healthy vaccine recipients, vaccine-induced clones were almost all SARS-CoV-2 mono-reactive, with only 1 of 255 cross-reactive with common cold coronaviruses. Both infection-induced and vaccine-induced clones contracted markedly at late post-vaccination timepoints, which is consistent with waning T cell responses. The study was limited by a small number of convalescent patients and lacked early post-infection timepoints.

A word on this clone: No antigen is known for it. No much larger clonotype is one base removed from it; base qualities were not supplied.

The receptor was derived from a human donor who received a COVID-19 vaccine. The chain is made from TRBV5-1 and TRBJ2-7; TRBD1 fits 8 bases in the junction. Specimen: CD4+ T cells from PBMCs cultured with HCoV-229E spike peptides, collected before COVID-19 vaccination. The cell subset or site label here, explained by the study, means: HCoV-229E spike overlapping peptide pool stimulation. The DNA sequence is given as TGCGCCAGCAGCTTTGACCCACAGGGGGGCTACGAGCAGTACGTC. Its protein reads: CASSFDPQGGYEQYV.